The source of this T cell receptor beta chain is a study of control samples from healthy donors and cancer patients. The assay was immunoSEQ multiplex PCR, and TCRdb's table has in-frame clones only and misses some. This table has roughly 98,000 clones, around 80% appearing once. CDR1 SGHTA and CDR2 FQGNSA come from the germline V gene. The length of the CDR3 is 13 residues. V lost 7 bases, J lost 10 bases, and 19 bases lay in between. The sequence was collected from a woman aged 55-69 years in good health. The chain combines TRBV7-2 with TRBJ1-1; D possibly corresponds to TRBD1 (6 bases). Sample: blood. The CDR3 DNA reads as TGTGCCAGCACCGTATCCCCCCCGGGGGCAGCTTTCTTT. It specifies CASTVSPPGAAFF.